The clone carrying this T cell receptor (beta chain) appeared a few times. Its antigen is not identified. CDR1 and CDR2 from the germline V gene are MNHNS and SASEGT. The junction had 7 bases not matched to a gene; V was cut back by 7 bases and J by 5 bases. The CDR3 loop spans 14 amino acids. The data were taken from a study of T cells after yellow fever vaccination. Study-wide results and limits: Abundant bulk-population clonotypes could contaminate the FACS-sorted repertoires.

One entry per CDR3 protein, called by TCRdb with MiXCR from the 5' RACE reads. The sample holds a few hundred thousand distinct CDR3 sequences, approximately 8% seen once. The sequencing used PBMCs, collected roughly seven weeks after the first yellow fever vaccination. The receptor's source is a man aged 18 to 30 who received the YFV17D yellow fever vaccine. J is TRBJ2-5 and V is TRBV6-1, with 10 positions matching TRBD1. The CDR3 spells CASTTTGGSETQYF. Written as DNA, the CDR3 is TGTGCCAGCACCACGACAGGGGGCTCGGAGACCCAGTACTTC.